These 17 T cell receptor beta chains originate from one sample sequenced in a study of tumor and adjacent non-tumor tissue in lung cancer. The library came from three nested PCR rounds adapted from ARM-PCR protocols. TCRdb independently ran MiXCR on the multiplex PCR reads; one entry per CDR3 protein. The profile shows about 66,000 distinct CDR3 sequences, around 78% of them singletons. No cell sorting was done before RNA was extracted from the tissue. Sequenced sample: lung tumor tissue. The receptors come from a man between 60 and 75 years old with non-small cell lung cancer.

This clonotype came up a few times. The genes are TRBV28 and TRBJ1-5, with D maybe TRBD1 (6 bases). In germline, CDR1 is MDHEN, CDR2 SYDVKM. Trimming stripped 7 bases from V and 4 bases from J, with 11 bases between. The CDR3 extends over 13 amino acids. In DNA, the CDR3 is TGTGCCAGCATTAGGGGGGGGAATCAGCCCCAGCATTTT. This codes for CASIRGGNQPQHF.

As concerns this clonotype: No conserved phenylalanine or tryptophan is present at the end of the CDR3, so a read error is the likely explanation. The chain couples TRBV25-1 to TRBJ2-6, with TRBD1 identical over 9 bases. The CDR3 covers 17 residues. Germline CDR1 and CDR2: MGHDK and SYGVNS. V lost 5 bases and J lost 1; bases outside the gene matches: 6. The CDR3 DNA sequence: TGTGCCAGCAGTAAAACAGGGGGCCGGTCTGGGGCCAACGTCCTGACTTCC. Encoded protein: CASSKTGGRSGANVLTS.

This rearrangement joins TRBV5-6 to TRBJ1-1; 9 nucleotides agree with TRBD1. CDR3 size: 14 residues. Trimming removed 5 bases from V and 3 bases from J; junction bases left unmatched: 5. CDR1 and CDR2 from the germline V gene are SGHDT and YYEEEE. For the CDR3, the DNA is TGTGCCAGCAGTATCCGGGACAGGGACACTGAAGCTTTCTTT. Amino acid sequence: CASSIRDRDTEAFF.

Note on this clonotype: The junction and the germline gene differ at one end; a read error may be behind it. This chain joins TRBV20-1 and TRBJ1-5, with D maybe TRBD1 (6 bases). This CDR3 region has 14 residues. Germline V gives CDR1 DFQATT, CDR2 SNEGSKA (reference sequence). The CDR3 nucleotides are TGCAGTGCCGCCTCAGGGGCCCCCCATCAACCCCAGCATTTT. Protein sequence: CSAASGAPHQPQHF.

V and J are TRBV13 and TRBJ2-7; 10 nucleotides align to TRBD2. Unmatched junction bases numbered 7, after V lost 5 bases and J lost 3 bases. The CDR3 contains 15 residues. Germline lookup yields CDR1 PRHDT and CDR2 FYEKMQ (reference sequence). CDR3 loop: CASSVLAGARYEQYF. Here the CDR3 DNA reads TGTGCCAGCAGCGTCCTAGCGGGGGCACGCTACGAGCAGTACTTC.

Turning to this clonotype: It is likely a read error, because the conserved phenylalanine at the end of the CDR3 is missing. The rearrangement joins TRBV12-3 or TRBV12-4 to TRBJ2-5; D unresolved. There are 13 residues in the CDR3. CDR3 sequence (DNA): TGTGCCAGCAGCCTGTCTCCTCAAGAGACACAGTACTGC. As protein: CASSLSPQETQYC.

This clonotype was detected a few times. A single base separates this from a much larger clone, so it may be a read error. The V and J genes are TRBV6-6 and TRBJ1-4, with D possibly matching TRBD1 (6 bases). The CDR3 is made up of 17 amino acids. CDR1 is MNHNY, CDR2 SVGAGI, per germline (reference sequence). V was trimmed by 8 bases and J by 3 bases, leaving 22 bases between them. The CDR3 loop reads CASGLGGGGLSNEKLFF. DNA of the CDR3: TGTGCCAGCGGTTTGGGTGGGGGGGGCCTGTCTAATGAAAAACTGTTTTTT.

A note on this clonotype: A much larger clonotype is one base distant, so this may be a read error. This sequence joins TRBV30 and TRBJ2-1; TRBD2 might be the D (6 bases). The CDR3 is 13 residues long. Germline V CDR1 and CDR2: GTSNPN, SVGIG (reference sequence). The CDR3 loop reads CARSWDSNNEQFF. The CDR3 DNA follows: TGTGCCAGGAGCTGGGACTCAAACAATGAGCAGTTCTTC.

This clonotype was seen a single time. One end of the junction fails to match germline, which may point to a read error. The genes are TRBV6-1 and TRBJ1-1; D is unresolved. CDR3 length: 14 residues. Germline V lookup: CDR1 MNHNS, CDR2 SASEGT. CDR3 in amino acids: CASSERGGALHLAF. DNA of the CDR3: TGTGCCAGCAGTGAACGGGGAGGTGCCCTTCATCTCGCCTTT.

As regards this clonotype: The conserved phenylalanine or tryptophan normally closing the CDR3 is absent here, so this likely arose from a read error. The V call is TRBV20-1, the J call TRBJ2-1, with D possibly matching TRBD2 (5 bases). CDR3 length: 12 amino acids. The V gene's germline CDR1 is DFQATT and CDR2 SNEGSKA (reference sequence). CDR3 amino acids: CSTRTLVTEQFL. CDR3 coding DNA: TGCAGTACTAGAACCCTAGTAACTGAGCAGTTCTTA.

Concerning this clonotype itself: A much larger clone sits a single nucleotide away, making a read error possible. The CDR3 sequence is CASSSAGLAGGSGTTDKQYF. CDR3 sequence (DNA): TGTGCCAGCAGCTCAGCGGGACTAGCGGGAGGAAGTGGTACCACAGATAAGCAGTATTTT. The chain is built from TRBV5-5 and TRBJ2-3, with 15 bases fitting TRBD2. CDR1 is SGHKS and CDR2 is YYEKEE in the germline V gene (reference sequence). CDR3 length: 20 amino acids.

To note about this clonotype: This CDR3 fails to terminate in the conserved phenylalanine or tryptophan, so it likely reflects a read error. The CDR3 loop reads CSASIRAGNEQFL. CDR3 DNA: TGCAGTGCTAGTATTAGAGCGGGCAATGAGCAGTTCCTC. This rearrangement joins TRBV20-1 to TRBJ2-1; D perhaps matches TRBD2 (6 bases). This CDR3 has 13 residues. Germline V gives CDR1 DFQATT, CDR2 SNEGSKA (reference sequence). Trimming took off 3 bases at V and 6 bases at J, with 12 bases between the two ends.

On this clonotype: Being one base from a much bigger clone, this may be a read error. This is likely a read error, given that the CDR3 carries no conserved phenylalanine or tryptophan at its end. This chain uses TRBV5-1 with TRBJ1-1; unclear D gene. The ends were cut back, 0 bases at V and 2 bases at J, with 14 bases in the middle. There are 16 residues in the CDR3. From germline, CDR1 is SGHRS and CDR2 YFSETQ. DNA for the CDR3: TGCGCCAGCAGCTTGGCTATGGGCTCTAGTAACACTGAAGCTTTCCTT. This sequence encodes CASSLAMGSSNTEAFL.

V and J are TRBV29-1 and TRBJ1-4; D gene uncertain. This CDR3 has 16 residues. Germline loops: CDR1 SQVTM, CDR2 ANQGSEA. V was pared by 5 bases and J by 0 bases, with 16 bases between. For the CDR3, the DNA is TGCAGCGTTTACACCCCCGGGAGTGCAACTAATGAAAAACTGTTTTTT. It yields the protein CSVYTPGSATNEKLFF.

On this clonotype: Its ends do not fully match the called genes, so a read error is possible. The chain couples TRBV6-6 to TRBJ2-1; no firm D call. Per germline, CDR1 MNHNY and CDR2 SVGAGI (reference sequence). The CDR3 has 17 amino acids. CDR3 sequence reads: CASTTPSDMRNYNEQFF. CDR3 sequence (DNA): TGTGCCAGCACTACTCCCTCTGACATGAGAAACTACAATGAACAGTTCTTC.

In the case of this clonotype: This clone may be a read error of a much larger clone one base away. The chain couples TRBV28 to TRBJ2-3, with D perhaps matching TRBD2 (6 bases). The CDR3 covers 14 residues. The germline V gene encodes CDR1 MDHEN and CDR2 SYDVKM. Trimming stripped 6 bases from V and 5 bases from J, with 15 bases between. CDR3 loop: CASSTSGALDTQYF. CDR3 nucleotides: TGTGCCAGCAGCACATCGGGAGCCCTAGATACGCAGTATTTT.

Worth noting for this clonotype: The CDR3 does not end in the conserved phenylalanine or tryptophan, so this is likely a read error. The chain carries TRBV29-1 and TRBJ1-1; 8 bases map to TRBD1. Germline V gives CDR1 SQVTM, CDR2 ANQGSEA. This CDR3 region has 13 residues. The CDR3 here is CRGNTGGGTEAFY. The CDR3 DNA reads as TGCAGAGGAAATACAGGGGGAGGCACTGAAGCTTTCTAT.